The 23 T cell receptor beta chains presented below share a single source sample, sequenced in a study of shared clonotypes between healthy human individuals. CD45RO-negative, CCR7-selected cells formed the naive CD8 fraction, which excluded terminally differentiated effector memory CD45RA+ cells. The assay was immunoSEQ multiplex PCR, and TCRdb's table has in-frame clones only and misses some. This sample yields hundreds of thousands of clones, of which approximately 96% are seen a single time; 0.11% belongs to the top ten. Sequencing was performed on naive CD8+ T cells sorted from blood. Source of these receptors: a woman in her 30s in good health.

This clone was counted between two and nine times. The chain links TRBV27 to TRBJ1-4; 9 bases line up with TRBD1. CDR1 is MNHEY and CDR2 is SMNVEV in the germline V gene (reference sequence). The CDR3 sequence is 14 residues long. V lost 4 bases and J lost 3; bases outside the gene matches: 0. In DNA, the CDR3 is TGTGCCAGCAGTTGGACAGGGGCTAATGAAAAACTGTTTTTT. Encoded protein: CASSWTGANEKLFF.

This sequence joins TRBV5-1 and TRBJ2-5, with 13 bases aligning to TRBD2. Germline V gene sequence: CDR1 SGHRS, CDR2 YFSETQ. Trimming at V came to 4 bases and at J to 1 base, leaving 13 bases not matched to a gene. The CDR3 length is 19 residues. In DNA form, the CDR3 reads TGCGCCAGCAGCACTCATCCCCGGACTAGCGGGAGCCCCCAAGAGACCCAGTACTTC. Protein sequence: CASSTHPRTSGSPQETQYF.

The V and J genes are TRBV6-4 and TRBJ2-2; a weak D match, TRBD2 (5 bases). The CDR3 consists of 14 residues. CDR1 is MRHNA and CDR2 is SNTAGT in the germline V gene. V was pared by 8 bases and J by 0 bases, with 10 bases between. CDR3 coding DNA: TGTGCCAGCGGGCGGGCAGCGAACACCGGGGAGCTGTTTTTT. Its translation is CASGRAANTGELFF.

V usage is TRBV9 and J usage is TRBJ2-7; tentatively, D is TRBD2 (6 bases). Germline values: CDR1 SGDLS, CDR2 YYNGEE. The CDR3 is 15 residues long. The V end was cut by 0 bases, the J end by 2 bases, with 12 bases between. The CDR3 reads CASSVDAGPTYEQYF. In DNA, the CDR3 is TGTGCCAGCAGCGTAGATGCGGGACCTACCTACGAGCAGTACTTC.

This clone was found once. V gene TRBV28 combines with J gene TRBJ1-2, with D tentatively TRBD1 (6 bases). Germline values: CDR1 MDHEN, CDR2 SYDVKM. CDR3 length: 14 amino acids. The ends were cut back, 2 bases at V and 4 bases at J, with 11 bases in the middle. CDR3 bases: TGTGCCAGCAGTTTAGGGGACACGGTCTATGGCTACACCTTC. It yields the protein CASSLGDTVYGYTF.

V usage is TRBV29-1 and J usage is TRBJ2-2; maybe TRBD2 (6 bases). Trimming took 6 bases from V and 5 from J, leaving 16 bases between them. Germline V gene sequence: CDR1 SQVTM, CDR2 ANQGSEA. The CDR3 sequence is 14 residues long. CDR3 sequence: CSVSGRSETGELFF. Here the CDR3 DNA reads TGCAGCGTCAGTGGGAGGTCGGAGACCGGGGAGCTGTTTTTT.

This chain connects TRBV19 to TRBJ2-1; the D is unclear. Trimming removed 1 base from V and 10 bases from J, with 11 bases in between. Germline loops: CDR1 LNHDA, CDR2 SQIVND (reference sequence). The CDR3 length is 13 residues. The CDR3 region is CASSIGLLWEQFF. The CDR3 DNA reads as TGTGCCAGTAGTATAGGGTTGCTTTGGGAGCAGTTCTTC.

V is TRBV29-1 and J is TRBJ1-1; no reliable D call. This CDR3 comprises 10 residues. The V gene's germline CDR1 is SQVTM and CDR2 ANQGSEA. Between the trimmed V and J ends, which lost 4 bases and 11 bases, there was a span of 11 bases. The CDR3 DNA sequence: TGCAGCGTTGGAGTTTCGGAGGCTTTCTTT. Amino acid sequence: CSVGVSEAFF.

CDR3 amino acids: CASSIIDRAYEQYF. The CDR3 coding sequence is TGTGCCAGTAGTATCATCGACAGGGCCTACGAGCAGTACTTC. This chain uses TRBV19 with TRBJ2-7; 7 bases agree with TRBD1. The CDR3 spans 14 residues. In germline, CDR1 is LNHDA, CDR2 SQIVND (reference sequence). After removal of 3 bases from V and 2 bases from J, the junction contained 4 bases not matched to a gene.

The V call is TRBV27, the J call TRBJ2-5; TRBD1 might be the D (6 bases). The J call may be faulty, since TRBJ2-7 better matches the DNA end. This CDR3 region has 14 residues. The germline V gene has CDR1 MNHEY and CDR2 SMNVEV (reference sequence). The CDR3 sequence is CASSLYRADYEQYF. CDR3 sequence (DNA): TGTGCCAGCAGTTTATACAGGGCCGACTACGAGCAGTACTTC.

The chain employs TRBV2 and TRBJ2-1; 8 bases are shared with TRBD2. CDR3 size: 18 residues. Trimming at V came to 3 bases and at J to 4 bases, leaving 14 bases not matched to a gene. Looked up from germline, CDR1 is SNHLY and CDR2 is FYNNEI. CDR3 nucleotides: TGTGCCAGCAGTGACTCCAGCGGGAGCTATTTTGAGTACAATGAGCAGTTCTTC. Translation gives CASSDSSGSYFEYNEQFF.

The V gene is TRBV7-9, the J gene TRBJ2-5; 8 bases are a match to TRBD1. Judging by the DNA end, TRBJ2-7 fits better; the J call may be wrong. Germline lookup yields CDR1 SEHNR and CDR2 FQNEAQ (reference sequence). The CDR3 consists of 14 residues. CDR3 in amino acids: CASTYTGGSYEQYF. Written as DNA, the CDR3 is TGTGCCAGCACCTACACAGGGGGCTCCTACGAGCAGTACTTC.

The V and J genes are TRBV19 and TRBJ2-7; tentative D call: TRBD2 (5 bases). From germline, CDR1 is LNHDA and CDR2 SQIVND (reference sequence). CDR3 length: 14 residues. V lost 3 bases to trimming and J lost 0 bases, with 9 bases between them. CDR3 sequence (DNA): TGTGCCAGTAGTATGTCGGAGGACTCCTACGAGCAGTACTTC. It specifies CASSMSEDSYEQYF.

V and J are TRBV5-8 and TRBJ2-2, with 10 bases identical to TRBD1. With V trimmed by 4 bases and J by 5 bases, 8 bases remained unmatched. The CDR3 extends over 16 amino acids. Germline assignment: CDR1 SGHTS and CDR2 YDEGEE. CDR3 residues: CASSQETGQGTGELFF. The CDR3 bases are TGTGCCAGCAGCCAAGAAACGGGACAGGGGACCGGGGAGCTGTTTTTT.

As DNA, the CDR3 is TGTGCCAGCAGTGTGGGAACCCGGACAGAATCCTACGAGCAGTACTTC. Amino acid sequence: CASSVGTRTESYEQYF. This rearrangement joins TRBV2 to TRBJ2-7; a weak D match, TRBD1 (6 bases). V lost 4 bases to trimming and J lost 1 base, with 17 bases between them. This CDR3 comprises 16 residues. From germline, CDR1 is SNHLY and CDR2 FYNNEI.

CDR3 loop: CASAGQGAYEQYF. DNA of the CDR3: TGTGCCAGCGCCGGACAGGGGGCCTACGAGCAGTACTTC. The rearrangement uses TRBV28 and TRBJ2-7; 10 bases match TRBD1. V shed 8 bases, J shed 2 bases, and the junction held 3 bases outside the gene matches. The CDR3 loop spans 13 amino acids. The germline V gene encodes CDR1 MDHEN and CDR2 SYDVKM.

This chain joins TRBV13 and TRBJ1-5; tentatively, D is TRBD1 (6 bases). CDR3 length equals 14 residues. Germline CDR1 PRHDT, CDR2 FYEKMQ (reference sequence). Deletions cut 3 bases from V and 4 bases from J, with 10 bases between. As DNA, the CDR3 is TGTGCCAGCAGCTTCGCTCAGGGGAATCAGCCCCAGCATTTT. Encoded protein: CASSFAQGNQPQHF.

This chain connects TRBV27 to TRBJ2-7; maybe TRBD1 (6 bases). The CDR3 extends over 14 amino acids. The germline gives CDR1 MNHEY, CDR2 SMNVEV (reference sequence). V lost 6 bases and J lost 4, with 16 bases in between. The CDR3 region is CASRADRRSYEQYF. CDR3 DNA: TGTGCCAGCAGAGCGGACAGAAGATCATACGAGCAGTACTTC.

This clone has just one count. The CDR3, as DNA: TGTGCCAGCAGTTCTCAGGGAGGCGGCAATCAGCCCCAGCATTTT. Its translation is CASSSQGGGNQPQHF. This chain connects TRBV6-5 to TRBJ1-5; D might be TRBD1 (5 bases). V shed 4 bases and J shed 2 bases, with 12 bases lying between them. CDR3 length equals 15 residues. Germline loops: CDR1 MNHEY, CDR2 SVGAGI.

The chain couples TRBV11-2 to TRBJ1-1, with no clear D. The length of the CDR3 is 16 residues. Trimming cost V 5 bases and J 4 bases, with 20 bases left between them. Germline assignment: CDR1 SGHAT and CDR2 FQNNGV. CDR3 residues: CASSPTFEHGSTEAFF. The DNA for the CDR3 is TGTGCCAGCAGCCCGACGTTTGAACACGGTAGCACTGAAGCTTTCTTT.

The chain links TRBV20-1 to TRBJ2-1; D is undetermined. The V gene lost 5 bases and the J gene lost 9 bases, with 11 bases spanning the gap. Germline CDR1 is DFQATT and CDR2 is SNEGSKA (reference sequence). The CDR3 is 11 amino acids. The CDR3 DNA sequence: TGCAGTGCTCTCCCGGGTCTTGAGCAGTTCTTC. Residues: CSALPGLEQFF.

This sequence joins TRBV18 and TRBJ2-7; no reliable D call. Germline V lookup: CDR1 KGHSH, CDR2 LQKENI. Trimming removed 3 bases from V and 3 bases from J, with 15 bases in between. The CDR3 totals 15 residues. The CDR3 protein is CASSPDFGENYEQYF. The CDR3 DNA reads as TGTGCCAGCTCACCCGATTTCGGAGAGAACTACGAGCAGTACTTC.

CDR3 protein: CASTTLRALLMNTEAFF. DNA for the CDR3: TGTGCCAGCACCACACTCCGGGCGCTGCTAATGAACACTGAAGCTTTCTTT. The chain has TRBV7-9 and TRBJ1-1, with no clear D. V was trimmed by 7 bases and J by 0 bases, leaving 21 bases between them. CDR3 length equals 17 residues. Per germline, CDR1 SEHNR and CDR2 FQNEAQ (reference sequence).